This T cell receptor (beta chain) was captured in a study of blood T cell repertoires in COVID-19. In the study overall: Material from acute and convalescent COVID-19 was sourced from the United States, Italy and Spain.

Trimming at V came to 0 bases and at J to 9 bases, leaving 6 bases not matched to a gene. The CDR3 runs to 16 residues. Germline CDR1 and CDR2: MNHEY and SMNVEV (reference sequence). The table came from immunoSEQ multiplex PCR; TCRdb's copy has only in-frame clones and leaves some out. Of roughly 450,000 clones listed, about 90% were seen once; the top ten hold about 0.63%. Adults between roughly 18 and 95 years of age took part from approximately 24 US areas. The material sequenced was PBMCs or T cells enriched from blood (not recorded which). This rearrangement joins TRBV27 to TRBJ2-1, with TRBD2 matching 12 bases. This TCR was sampled from a man between 18 and 35 years old who had recovered from COVID-19. CDR3 residues: CASSLSGLAGGAEQFF. DNA of the CDR3: TGTGCCAGCAGTTTATCGGGACTAGCGGGTGGCGCTGAGCAGTTCTTC.